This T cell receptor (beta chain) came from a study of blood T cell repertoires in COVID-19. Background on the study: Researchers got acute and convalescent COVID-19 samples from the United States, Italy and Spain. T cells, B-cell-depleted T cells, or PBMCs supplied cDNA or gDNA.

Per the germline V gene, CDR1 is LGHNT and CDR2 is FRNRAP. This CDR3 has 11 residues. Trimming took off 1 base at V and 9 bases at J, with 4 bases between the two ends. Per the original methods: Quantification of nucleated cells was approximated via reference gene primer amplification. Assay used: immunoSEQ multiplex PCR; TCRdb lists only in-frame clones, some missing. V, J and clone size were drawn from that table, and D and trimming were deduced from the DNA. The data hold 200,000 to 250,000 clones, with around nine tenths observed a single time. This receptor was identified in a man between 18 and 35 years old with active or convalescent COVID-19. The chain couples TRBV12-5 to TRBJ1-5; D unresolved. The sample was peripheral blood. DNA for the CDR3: TGTGCTAGTGGTTTGGGAGGGCCCCAGCATTTT. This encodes CASGLGGPQHF.